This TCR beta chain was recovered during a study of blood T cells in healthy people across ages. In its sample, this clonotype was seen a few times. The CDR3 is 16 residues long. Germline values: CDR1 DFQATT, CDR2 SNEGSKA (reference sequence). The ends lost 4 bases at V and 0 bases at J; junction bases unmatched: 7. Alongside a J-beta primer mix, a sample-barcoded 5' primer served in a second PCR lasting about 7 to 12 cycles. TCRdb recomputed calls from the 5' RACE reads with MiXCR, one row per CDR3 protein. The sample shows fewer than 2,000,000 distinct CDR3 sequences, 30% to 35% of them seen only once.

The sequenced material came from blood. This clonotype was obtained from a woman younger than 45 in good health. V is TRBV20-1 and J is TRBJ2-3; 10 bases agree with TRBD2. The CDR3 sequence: CSATPGLAESTDTQYF. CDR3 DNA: TGCAGTGCTACCCCCGGACTAGCGGAGAGCACAGATACGCAGTATTTT.